The clone carrying this T cell receptor beta chain was detected ten times or more. What it binds is not known. The data derive from a study of tumor and adjacent non-tumor tissue in lung cancer. Overall study: There were about twelve adenocarcinoma, a couple of squamous cell carcinoma and 1 small cell lung cancer cases. On average, productive TCRbeta reads reached roughly 3.9 million per sample. Stage I to III disease affected roughly ten men and 4 or 5 women aged about 31 to 85.

Study-wide points: TCR diversity was significantly greater in tumor than normal lung tissue.

The library came from three nested PCR rounds adapted from ARM-PCR protocols. TCRdb reanalysed the multiplex PCR reads using MiXCR and keeps one entry per CDR3 protein. The repertoire consists of more than 90,000 distinct CDR3 sequences, with roughly 66% occurring once and the leading ten covering approximately 20%. No cell sorting was done before RNA was extracted from the tissue. CDR3 length equals 16 residues. V shed 0 bases, J shed 3 bases, and the junction held 6 bases outside the gene matches. Germline assignment: CDR1 SGHTS and CDR2 YDEGEE. J is TRBJ2-3 and V is TRBV5-8; 8 bases are shared with TRBD2. The sample comprised lung tumor tissue. This receptor was identified in a man in his 60s with non-small cell lung cancer. In nucleotides, the CDR3 is TGTGCCAGCAGCTTGGGTGCGGGGGGATTGACAGATACGCAGTATTTT. It encodes CASSLGAGGLTDTQYF.